The source of this T cell receptor beta chain is a study of shared clonotypes between healthy human individuals. V gave up 2 bases and J gave up 10 bases; unmatched junction bases: 2. CDR3 length: 13 residues. From germline, CDR1 is SGHDT and CDR2 YYEEEE. Data came from immunoSEQ multiplex PCR; TCRdb stores just in-frame clones and leaves some out. In the table there are about 1.1 million clones, around 78% of which are singletons. The origin of this receptor is a man between 18 and 35 years old in good health. Some clones in this sample may be carry-over from other donors' samples. Sequencing input: memory CD4+ T cells from PBMCs. Subset in this sample: CD45RA-negative fraction. The rearrangement joins TRBV5-6 to TRBJ1-6; the match to TRBD1 covers 8 bases. Here the CDR3 reads CASSLDRGSPLHF. The CDR3 region has the DNA TGTGCCAGCAGCTTAGACAGGGGATCACCCCTCCACTTT.